The next 23 T cell receptor beta chains were all read from a single sample in a study of OX40 agonist ivuxolimab in advanced cancers. Only in-frame clones appear in the TCRdb table, and some are missing; sequencing was by immunoSEQ multiplex PCR. The table records tens of thousands of clones, more than 75% of them present only once. Sample: CD4+ or CD8+ T cells sorted from blood, taken in a trial of the OX40 agonist ivuxolimab. The receptors shown here come from an adult with an advanced solid tumor such as melanoma, head and neck, liver or kidney cancer.

A single count supports this clone. The chain links TRBV7-3 to TRBJ2-2; no clear D gene. CDR3 length: 13 amino acids. The V and J ends lost 2 bases and 8 bases respectively, with 9 bases between them. Per germline, CDR1 SGHTA and CDR2 FQGTGA. CDR3 sequence: CASSLLLWGELFF. CDR3 nucleotides: TGTGCCAGCAGCTTACTATTATGGGGGGAGCTGTTTTTT.

The V gene is TRBV5-8, the J gene TRBJ2-5, with 8 bases fitting TRBD1. V lost 0 bases and J lost 5; bases outside the gene matches: 9. Germline lookup yields CDR1 SGHTS and CDR2 YDEGEE. The CDR3 runs 16 residues. The CDR3 protein is CASSLDTGGPRETQYF. The CDR3, as DNA: TGTGCCAGCAGCTTGGATACAGGGGGACCCAGGGAGACCCAGTACTTC.

This clone was recorded a few times. V usage is TRBV9 and J usage is TRBJ2-1; 9 positions agree with TRBD2. The germline V gene has CDR1 SGDLS and CDR2 YYNGEE. Losses at the gene ends were 3 bases for V and 5 bases for J; bases not matched to a gene: 3. This CDR3 is built from 14 residues. In DNA, the CDR3 is TGTGCCAGCAGCGGGAGCGGGGGGAACAATGAGCAGTTCTTC. Amino acids: CASSGSGGNNEQFF.

The rearrangement uses TRBV7-2 and TRBJ2-7, with D tentatively TRBD2 (6 bases). The CDR3 length is 15 residues. V lost 1 base, J lost 3 bases, and 13 bases lay in between. CDR1 and CDR2 (germline): SGHTA, FQGNSA. In nucleotides, the CDR3 is TGTGCCAGCAGCTTAGGGTGGGGGGACCGCTACGAGCAGTACTTC. Translated: CASSLGWGDRYEQYF.

V is TRBV19 and J is TRBJ1-4, with D hard to call. Trimming cost V 4 bases and J 5 bases, with 8 bases left between them. Germline V gene lookup returns CDR1 LNHDA and CDR2 SQIVND (reference sequence). This CDR3 comprises 13 residues. This CDR3 is CASSRAANEKLFF. DNA of the CDR3: TGTGCCAGTAGTAGAGCGGCGAATGAAAAACTGTTTTTT.

The chain uses TRBV29-1 and TRBJ2-3, with TRBD2 identical over 12 bases. After removal of 6 bases from V and 6 bases from J, the junction contained 7 bases not matched to a gene. Germline-derived CDR1 and CDR2 are SQVTM and ANQGSEA. The CDR3 contains 14 residues. The CDR3 region has the DNA TGCAGCGTGAAGACTAGCGGGAGTTTGGATACGCAGTATTTT. This translates into CSVKTSGSLDTQYF.

The chain joins TRBV7-2 to TRBJ2-7, with D perhaps TRBD2 (6 bases). The V and J ends lost 5 bases and 6 bases respectively, with 17 bases between them. The CDR3 totals 14 residues. Per germline, CDR1 SGHTA and CDR2 FQGNSA. The CDR3 region is CASSLGGDLTEQYF. CDR3 nucleotide sequence: TGTGCCAGCAGCCTCGGGGGTGACCTAACCGAGCAGTACTTC.

This clone was seen a handful of times. The chain links TRBV7-9 to TRBJ2-5; D is uncertain. The CDR3 loop spans 15 amino acids. V dropped 1 base and J dropped 0 bases, with 9 bases sitting between them. Per the germline V gene, CDR1 is SEHNR and CDR2 is FQNEAQ (reference sequence). CDR3: CASSLVASYQETQYF. The CDR3 region has the DNA TGTGCCAGCAGCTTAGTTGCCAGTTACCAAGAGACCCAGTACTTC.

The rearrangement uses TRBV9 and TRBJ1-3; weak D call: TRBD1 (5 bases). The CDR3 is 16 residues long. Germline loops: CDR1 SGDLS, CDR2 YYNGEE. V gave up 7 bases and J gave up 0 bases, with 17 bases separating them. The CDR3, as DNA: TGTGCCAGCTCAGTATTGGGGGTTCTCTCTGGAAACACCATATATTTT. Translation gives CASSVLGVLSGNTIYF.

This clone appeared once. This rearrangement joins TRBV10-2 to TRBJ2-5; D is unresolved. From germline, CDR1 is WSHSY and CDR2 SAAADI. V lost 6 bases and J lost 4, with 6 bases in between. The length of the CDR3 is 11 residues. CDR3 sequence: CASSEGETQYF. DNA for the CDR3: TGCGCCAGCAGCGAAGGAGAGACCCAGTACTTC.

The genes are TRBV27 and TRBJ1-5; a weak D match, TRBD1 (6 bases). With 6 bases removed from V and 5 bases from J, the gap between germline ends came to 11 bases. Germline CDR1 is MNHEY and CDR2 is SMNVEV (reference sequence). This CDR3 comprises 13 residues. The CDR3 is CASSQTGYQPQHF. CDR3 bases: TGTGCCAGCAGCCAAACAGGGTATCAGCCCCAGCATTTT.

The chain is built from TRBV2 and TRBJ2-5; D gene unclear. Germline lookup yields CDR1 SNHLY and CDR2 FYNNEI. With 7 bases removed from V and 2 bases from J, the gap between germline ends came to 11 bases. The CDR3 is 13 amino acids. The CDR3 spells CASMNGPQETQYF. The CDR3 region has the DNA TGTGCCAGCATGAACGGTCCTCAAGAGACCCAGTACTTC.

The chain couples TRBV15 to TRBJ2-1, with D possibly called TRBD1 or TRBD2 (6 bases each). Trimming shortened V by 1 base and J by 2 bases, and 12 bases separated the two germline ends. CDR1 and CDR2 (germline): LNHNV, YYDKDF (reference sequence). The CDR3 covers 16 residues. The CDR3 coding sequence is TGTGCCACCAGCAGAGTAGGGGGGTTGACCTACAATGAGCAGTTCTTC. Residues: CATSRVGGLTYNEQFF.

The chain carries TRBV7-9 and TRBJ2-1, with 7 bases matching TRBD2. The CDR3 loop spans 15 amino acids. V shed 2 bases and J 0 bases; nucleotides not matched to a gene: 1. Germline-derived CDR1 and CDR2 are SEHNR and FQNEAQ (reference sequence). CDR3 protein: CASSLPGGSYNEQFF. The CDR3 DNA is TGTGCCAGCAGCTTACCGGGGGGCTCCTACAATGAGCAGTTCTTC. Full variable domain (rest looked up from reference TRBV7-9 and TRBJ2-1): DTGVSQNPRHKITKRGQNVTFRCDPISEHNRLYWYRQTLGQGPEFLTYFQNEAQLEKSRLLSDRFSAERPKGSFSTLEIQRTEQGDSAMYLCASSLPGGSYNEQFFGPGTRLTVL.

The gene calls are TRBV13 and TRBJ2-7, with D maybe TRBD1 (6 bases). The CDR3 covers 14 residues. The V gene's germline CDR1 is PRHDT and CDR2 FYEKMQ (reference sequence). The germline V and J ends were trimmed by 2 bases and 3 bases, with 11 bases remaining between them. The CDR3: CASSLSGVSYEQYF. CDR3 DNA: TGTGCCAGCAGCTTATCAGGGGTAAGCTACGAGCAGTACTTC.

This rearrangement joins TRBV4-1 to TRBJ2-7; unclear D gene. V gave up 2 bases and J gave up 0 bases, with 5 bases separating them. Germline CDR1 reads MGHRA; CDR2 reads YSYEKL. CDR3 size: 13 residues. The chain's CDR3 is CASSQWDSYEQYF. CDR3 nucleotides: TGCGCCAGCAGCCAATGGGACTCCTACGAGCAGTACTTC.

The J gene is TRBJ2-1, the V gene TRBV27, with a tentative D call TRBD1 (6 bases). The germline V and J ends were trimmed by 6 bases and 2 bases, with 14 bases remaining between them. Germline V lookup: CDR1 MNHEY, CDR2 SMNVEV (reference sequence). This CDR3 is 15 amino acids long. Written as DNA, the CDR3 is TGTGCCAGCAGCCATGGGACAAAAGCCTACAATGAGCAGTTCTTC. Protein product: CASSHGTKAYNEQFF.

This clone was observed a single time. V usage is TRBV7-9 and J usage is TRBJ2-1; 7 nucleotides line up with TRBD1. CDR1 is SEHNR and CDR2 is FQNEAQ in the germline V gene (reference sequence). Unmatched junction bases numbered 11, after V lost 3 bases and J lost 9 bases. This CDR3 has 15 amino acids. CDR3 protein: CASSLGTVGSREQFF. The CDR3, as DNA: TGTGCCAGCAGCTTGGGGACAGTTGGTTCGCGTGAGCAGTTCTTC.

This rearrangement joins TRBV4-1 to TRBJ2-2, with a weak D call TRBD2 (6 bases). The germline gives CDR1 MGHRA, CDR2 YSYEKL. CDR3 size: 16 residues. Trimming pared 5 bases from V and 1 base from J, leaving 14 bases between. The CDR3 bases are TGCGCCAGCAGCGCTGGAGGGCAGGTGAACACCGGGGAGCTGTTTTTT. Translating it yields CASSAGGQVNTGELFF.

This chain uses TRBV4-1 with TRBJ2-2, with D perhaps matching TRBD2 (7 bases). Germline values: CDR1 MGHRA, CDR2 YSYEKL. This CDR3 contains 16 residues. Trimming stripped 1 base from V and 0 bases from J, with 9 bases between. The CDR3 sequence is CASSQGGGANTGELFF. DNA of the CDR3: TGCGCCAGCAGCCAAGGCGGGGGCGCGAACACCGGGGAGCTGTTTTTT.

This clone has only one observation. The chain has TRBV7-9 and TRBJ2-2; TRBD2 might be the D (6 bases). Trimming took off 9 bases at V and 3 bases at J, with 8 bases between the two ends. The CDR3 has 12 amino acids. The germline gives CDR1 SEHNR, CDR2 FQNEAQ (reference sequence). CDR3 coding DNA: TGTGCCAGGCGGGGAGACACCGGGGAGCTGTTTTTT. This codes for CARRGDTGELFF.

The genes are TRBV18 and TRBJ2-1; perhaps D is TRBD1 or TRBD2 (5 bases each). CDR1 is KGHSH, CDR2 LQKENI, per germline. This CDR3 region has 17 residues. V lost 8 bases, J lost 3 bases, and 23 bases lay in between. The CDR3 sequence: CASAAPRSGTHYNEQFF. In DNA form, the CDR3 reads TGTGCCAGCGCCGCCCCACGGTCAGGGACCCACTACAATGAGCAGTTCTTC.

This clone was seen a few times. CDR3 residues: CASSPGDSYEQYF. The CDR3 nucleotides are TGTGCCAGCAGTCCAGGAGACTCCTACGAGCAGTACTTC. The V and J genes are TRBV5-8 and TRBJ2-7; D gene unclear. Germline CDR1 and CDR2: SGHTS and YDEGEE. V lost 5 bases and J lost 0, with 9 bases in between. The CDR3 length is 13 residues. The complete variable domain, with remaining parts taken from reference TRBV5-8 and TRBJ2-7, reads EAGVTQSPTHLIKTRGQQATLRCSPISGHTSVYWYQQALGLGLQFLLWYDEGEERNRGNFPPRFSGRQFPNYSSELNVNALELEDSALYLCASSPGDSYEQYFGPGTRLTVT.